The following is a T cell receptor beta chain sequence with its context. The antigen is unknown. Trimming shortened V by 2 bases and J by 0 bases, and 13 bases separated the two germline ends. Germline V gives CDR1 SGHTA, CDR2 FQGTGA. This CDR3 is built from 16 residues. Assay: immunoSEQ multiplex PCR; the TCRdb copy retains only in-frame clones and omits some. The data hold 75,000 to 100,000 clones, with approximately 91% observed a single time. The data were obtained in a study of identifying expanded T cells in peripheral blood. No infections or other immune events were documented during collection. Study conclusions and caveats: Over two and four weeks, about 15 and 19 clones changed, versus around 1.1 between replicates. Variance in clone template counts between approximately 2-week samples significantly increased with total template count across all healthy donors.

V is TRBV7-3 and J is TRBJ2-5; weak D call: TRBD1 (6 bases). Source material: blood. The clonotype comes from a person aged 18 to 75 in good health. For the CDR3, the DNA is TGTGCCAGCAGCTTACAGGGGCCGTCTTACCAAGAGACCCAGTACTTC. Encoded protein: CASSLQGPSYQETQYF.